Presented here are 22 T cell receptor beta chains from one specimen sequenced in a study of blood T cells in healthy people across ages. Through a sample-barcoded 5' primer and a J-beta primer mix, a second PCR was run for roughly 7 to 12 cycles. One entry per CDR3 protein, called by TCRdb with MiXCR from the 5' RACE reads. The data contain over 600,000 distinct CDR3 sequences, just over 55% of them singletons. The specimen was blood. The receptor set was obtained from a man in his forties or fifties in good health.

This rearrangement joins TRBV25-1 to TRBJ2-1; tentative D call: TRBD1 (6 bases). The germline V and J ends were trimmed by 4 bases and 7 bases, with 14 bases remaining between them. The V gene's germline CDR1 is MGHDK and CDR2 SYGVNS. This CDR3 contains 14 residues. This CDR3 is CASSGQGFGNEQFF. The CDR3, as DNA: TGTGCCAGCAGTGGGCAGGGGTTTGGGAATGAGCAGTTCTTC.

The chain joins TRBV21-1 to TRBJ2-1; the table calls TRBD1, which could not be checked here. TRBV21-1 is reported as a pseudogene. The CDR3 runs to 18 residues. The CDR3 DNA is TGTGCCAGCGGGGACAGGGATACCCATTTGGGTTTTTACAATGAGCAGTTCTTC. Translating it yields CASGDRDTHLGFYNEQFF.

This clonotype turned up a few times. The chain couples TRBV10-3 to TRBJ2-1; TRBD2 agrees at 13 bases. This CDR3 region has 18 residues. The V and J ends lost 0 bases and 2 bases, in that order; junction bases with no gene match: 4. From germline, CDR1 is ENHRY and CDR2 SYGVKD. In DNA, the CDR3 is TGTGCCATCAGTGAGTCTGAACTAGCGGGGGGGCCCTACAATGAGCAGTTCTTC. Translating gives CAISESELAGGPYNEQFF.

This sequence joins TRBV5-1 and TRBJ2-6; 7 nucleotides align to TRBD1. The germline gives CDR1 SGHRS, CDR2 YFSETQ. There are 17 residues in the CDR3. The junction had 12 bases not matched to a gene; V was cut back by 9 bases and J by 0 bases. The DNA for the CDR3 is TGCGCCACTTGGACCGGGACAGACCTCTCTGGGGCCAACGTCCTGACTTTC. Protein product: CATWTGTDLSGANVLTF.

The table lists this clonotype with a few counts. This sequence joins TRBV9 and TRBJ2-7, with D perhaps TRBD2 (6 bases). Germline CDR1 reads SGDLS; CDR2 reads YYNGEE. The V and J ends lost 4 bases and 7 bases respectively, with 21 bases between them. The CDR3 has 15 amino acids. This CDR3 is CASSPRDLAAREQYF. The DNA for the CDR3 is TGTGCCAGCAGCCCACGGGACTTGGCTGCCCGGGAGCAGTACTTC. The variable domain in full, with the rest retrieved from reference TRBV9 and TRBJ2-7, is DSGVTQTPKHLITATGQRVTLRCSPRSGDLSVYWYQQSLDQGLQFLIQYYNGEERAKGNILERFSAQQFPDLHSELNLSSLELGDSALYFCASSPRDLAAREQYFGPGTRLTVT.

This clonotype has more than one count but fewer than ten. This clone may be a read error of a much larger clone one base away. This chain uses TRBV5-1 with TRBJ1-2, with D possibly being TRBD1 (5 bases). V was shortened by 4 bases and J by 4 bases, with 14 bases between the two germline ends. The germline CDR1 and CDR2 sequences are SGHRS and YFSETQ. The CDR3 is made up of 14 amino acids. CDR3 protein: CASSAEEGAYGYTF. The CDR3, as DNA: TGCGCCAGCAGCGCGGAAGAAGGGGCCTATGGCTACACCTTC.

The CDR3 loop is CASSRDGIIAQYF. CDR3 DNA sequence: TGCGCCAGCAGCCGAGACGGAATTATAGCGCAGTATTTT. This chain connects TRBV4-1 to TRBJ2-3; no clear D gene. The CDR3 spans 13 residues. CDR1 is MGHRA, CDR2 YSYEKL, per germline. Trimming removed 4 bases from V and 10 bases from J, with 15 bases in between.

The chain links TRBV29-1 to TRBJ1-3; D is ambiguous. The CDR3 totals 11 residues. V was shortened by 5 bases and J by 4 bases, with 6 bases between the two germline ends. In germline, CDR1 is SQVTM, CDR2 ANQGSEA. The CDR3 DNA follows: TGCAGCGTTCAATACGGAAACACCATATATTTT. It translates to CSVQYGNTIYF.

Written as DNA, the CDR3 is TGTGCCAGCAGTTTAGGACGGACGCCAACCTATGGCTACACCTTC. This encodes CASSLGRTPTYGYTF. The chain recombines TRBV27 with TRBJ1-2, with D unresolved. The CDR3 length is 15 residues. Germline assignment: CDR1 MNHEY and CDR2 SMNVEV (reference sequence). V lost 2 bases and J lost 4, with 14 bases in between.

This clonotype was seen a few times. The chain links TRBV7-3 to TRBJ2-4; TRBD1 aligns across 7 bases. The trim removed 5 bases at V and 7 bases at J, leaving 2 bases unmatched. The V gene's germline CDR1 is SGHTA and CDR2 FQGTGA. This CDR3 spans 12 amino acids. CDR3 region: CASSTGQNIQYF. CDR3 in DNA: TGTGCCAGCAGCACGGGACAGAACATTCAGTACTTC.

This clonotype was detected a few times. V gene TRBV12-3 or TRBV12-4 combines with J gene TRBJ2-3; 7 bases map to TRBD2. The V gene end was trimmed by 2 bases and the J gene end by 4 bases; junction bases not matched to a gene: 6. This CDR3 comprises 15 residues. The CDR3 loop reads CASSLTTSAADTQYF. The CDR3 DNA reads as TGTGCCAGCAGTTTAACCACTAGCGCGGCAGATACGCAGTATTTT.

This clonotype was counted a few times. The gene calls are TRBV7-6 and TRBJ1-5; D gene uncertain. CDR3 length: 13 amino acids. Germline lookup yields CDR1 SGHVS and CDR2 FNYEAQ. V lost 3 bases, J lost 3 bases, and 6 bases lay in between. The CDR3 bases are TGTGCCAGCAGCTTCGGGCCCAATCAGCCCCAGCATTTT. Protein product: CASSFGPNQPQHF.

The chain couples TRBV7-2 to TRBJ2-3, with TRBD2 identical over 8 bases. CDR1 and CDR2 from the germline V gene are SGHTA and FQGNSA. The J segment lost 1 base and the V segment lost 1 base, leaving 7 bases of the junction unmatched. The CDR3 loop spans 17 amino acids. This CDR3 is CASSLGVGGGRTDTQYF. The CDR3 nucleotides are TGTGCCAGCAGCTTAGGAGTCGGGGGGGGCCGCACAGATACGCAGTATTTT.

V is TRBV20-1 and J is TRBJ2-3, with 11 nucleotides matching TRBD2. V was pared by 6 bases and J by 5 bases, with 13 bases of the junction left unmatched. CDR1 is DFQATT and CDR2 is SNEGSKA in the germline V gene (reference sequence). This CDR3 has 16 residues. DNA for the CDR3: TGCAGTGCGGACAAGGGGCCTAGCGGGAGGAGAGATACGCAGTATTTT. Its protein product is CSADKGPSGRRDTQYF.

The chain combines TRBV20-1 with TRBJ1-2, with 7 bases that match TRBD1. The germline gives CDR1 DFQATT, CDR2 SNEGSKA (reference sequence). This CDR3 region has 14 residues. V dropped 3 bases and J dropped 4; count of bases not matched to a gene: 8. The CDR3 protein is CSARSGTETYGYTF. DNA of the CDR3: TGCAGTGCTAGGTCCGGGACAGAAACCTATGGCTACACCTTC.

V is TRBV13 and J is TRBJ2-6; D call uncertain. Germline V gene data show CDR1 as PRHDT and CDR2 as FYEKMQ (reference sequence). Trimming pared 4 bases from V and 0 bases from J, leaving 7 bases between. The CDR3 length is 15 residues. In DNA, the CDR3 is TGTGCCAGCAGCTCCCGAACCTCTGGGGCCAACGTCCTGACTTTC. This gives the protein CASSSRTSGANVLTF. Using reference TRBV13 and TRBJ2-6 for the parts outside the CDR3, the full variable domain is AAGVIQSPRHLIKEKRETATLKCYPIPRHDTVYWYQQGPGQDPQFLISFYEKMQSDKGSIPDRFSAQQFSDYHSELNMSSLELGDSALYFCASSSRTSGANVLTFGAGSRLTVL.

The chain couples TRBV20-1 to TRBJ1-1; D ambiguous. The CDR3 length is 14 residues. Deletions cut 0 bases from V and 3 bases from J, with 11 bases between. Germline assignment: CDR1 DFQATT and CDR2 SNEGSKA (reference sequence). CDR3 sequence: CSAREGPPYTEAFF. As DNA, the CDR3 is TGCAGTGCTAGAGAAGGACCGCCGTACACTGAAGCTTTCTTT.

The V and J genes are TRBV4-2 and TRBJ2-7; 9 bases match TRBD1. This CDR3 region has 16 residues. The germline gives CDR1 LGHNA, CDR2 YNFKEQ. Germline trimming cut 0 bases from V and 0 bases from J; bases unmatched to any gene: 3. CDR3 DNA sequence: TGTGCCAGCAGCCAAGACGCGACAGGGGGCTCCTACGAGCAGTACTTC. Amino acids: CASSQDATGGSYEQYF.

The CDR3 loop is CSVQGLAGEGIETQYF. CDR3 in DNA: TGCAGCGTACAGGGACTAGCGGGGGAAGGGATAGAGACCCAGTACTTC. This chain links TRBV29-1 with TRBJ2-5; 14 bases agree with TRBD2. Germline V lookup: CDR1 SQVTM, CDR2 ANQGSEA. The CDR3 has 16 residues. The V gene end was trimmed by 6 bases and the J gene end by 4 bases; junction bases not matched to a gene: 10.

The chain uses TRBV20-1 and TRBJ1-1, with D possibly being TRBD1 (6 bases). With 8 bases removed from V and 0 bases from J, the gap between germline ends came to 16 bases. The germline V gene encodes CDR1 DFQATT and CDR2 SNEGSKA (reference sequence). CDR3 length: 14 residues. The CDR3 nucleotides are TGCAGTTCGAAGAAAAACAGGGTGAACACTGAAGCTTTCTTT. Encoded protein: CSSKKNRVNTEAFF.

This chain joins TRBV7-2 and TRBJ2-5; D call uncertain. Gene TRBJ2-7 matches the end of the DNA better, so the J call may be wrong. This CDR3 is built from 12 residues. Germline CDR1 and CDR2: SGHTA and FQGNSA. CDR3 DNA sequence: TGTGCCAGCAGCTTAATGTTTTACGAGCAGTACTTC. Translation gives CASSLMFYEQYF.

The chain uses TRBV20-1 and TRBJ2-7, with 8 nucleotides matching TRBD2. Losses at the gene ends were 0 bases for V and 6 bases for J; bases not matched to a gene: 19. This CDR3 spans 18 amino acids. Germline V gives CDR1 DFQATT, CDR2 SNEGSKA (reference sequence). The CDR3 spells CSARDLGLGTRFTSEQYF. The DNA for the CDR3 is TGCAGTGCTAGAGATTTGGGACTAGGGACGAGGTTTACGTCCGAGCAGTACTTC.